This TCR beta chain derives from a study of CXCR3-negative and CXCR3-positive naive CD8 T cells. General study points: Similarly elevated diversity marked both naive subsets, with memory CD8+ cells showing far lower diversity. Comparison of naive cells showed more hydrophobic TRB CDR3s in CXCR3-positive than in CXCR3-negative naive cells.

The CDR3 is 12 amino acids. CDR1 SQVTM and CDR2 ANQGSEA come from the germline V gene. Naive CD8+ T lymphocytes were specified as CD45RO-CCR7+CD27+CD95-. Worth noting for this clonotype: Its specificity is not known.

The method, 5' RACE with UMI labels, was used to prepare the TRB cDNA libraries. TCRdb re-called the 5' RACE reads; one entry per CDR3 protein, DNA not given. This repertoire includes 65,000 to 75,000 distinct CDR3 sequences. The V and J genes are TRBV29-1 and TRBJ2-7; TCRdb's D call, TRBD2, is unchecked because there is no DNA. This receptor was taken from a human donor in good health. Some clones in this sample may be carry-over from other donors' samples. The specimen was naive CXCR3- CD8+ T cells from blood. Subset specified: CD45RO-CCR7+CD27+CD95- naive CD8+ T cells lacking CXCR3 (TNR3-). The CDR3 reads CSVTTSGYEQYF.